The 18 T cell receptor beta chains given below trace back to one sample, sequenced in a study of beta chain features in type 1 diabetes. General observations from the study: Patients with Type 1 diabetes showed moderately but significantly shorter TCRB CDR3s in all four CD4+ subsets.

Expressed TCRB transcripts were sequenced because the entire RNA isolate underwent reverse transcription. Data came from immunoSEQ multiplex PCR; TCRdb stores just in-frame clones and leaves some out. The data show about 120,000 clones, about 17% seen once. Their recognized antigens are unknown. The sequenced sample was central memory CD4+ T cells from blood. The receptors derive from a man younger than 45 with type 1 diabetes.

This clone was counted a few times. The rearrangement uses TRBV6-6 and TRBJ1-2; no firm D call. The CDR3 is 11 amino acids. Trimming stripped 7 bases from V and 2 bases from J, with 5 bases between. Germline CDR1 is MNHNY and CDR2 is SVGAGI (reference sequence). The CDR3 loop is CASKNNYGYTF. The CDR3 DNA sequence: TGTGCCAGCAAAAACAACTATGGCTACACCTTC.

The chain's CDR3 is CSVQLTGSNQPQHF. CDR3 DNA: TGCAGCGTCCAGCTGACAGGGAGCAATCAGCCCCAGCATTTT. The chain carries TRBV29-1 and TRBJ1-5, with 7 bases identical to TRBD1. This CDR3 is 14 amino acids long. In germline, CDR1 is SQVTM, CDR2 ANQGSEA. The V segment lost 6 bases and the J segment 1 base; nucleotides outside the gene matches: 6.

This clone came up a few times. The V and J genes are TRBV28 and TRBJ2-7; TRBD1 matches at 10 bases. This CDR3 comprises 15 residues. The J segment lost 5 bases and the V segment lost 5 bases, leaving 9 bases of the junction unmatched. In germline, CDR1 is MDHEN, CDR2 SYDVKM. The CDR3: CASSDTGTGVDEQYF. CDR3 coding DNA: TGTGCCAGCAGTGATACCGGGACAGGGGTGGACGAGCAGTACTTC.

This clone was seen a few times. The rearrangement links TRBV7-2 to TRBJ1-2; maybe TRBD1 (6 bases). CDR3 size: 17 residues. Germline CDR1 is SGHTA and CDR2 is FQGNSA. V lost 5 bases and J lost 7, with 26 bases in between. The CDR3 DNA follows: TGTGCCAGCAGCCCCGAAATATCACAGGGATACTACCTTGGCTACACCTTC. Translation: CASSPEISQGYYLGYTF.

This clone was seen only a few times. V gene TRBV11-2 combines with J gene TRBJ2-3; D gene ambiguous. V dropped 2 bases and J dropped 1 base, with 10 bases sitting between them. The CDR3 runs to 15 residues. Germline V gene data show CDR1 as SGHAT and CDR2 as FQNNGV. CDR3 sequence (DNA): TGTGCCAGCAGCTTAAACCGACTCGGCACAGATACGCAGTATTTT. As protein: CASSLNRLGTDTQYF. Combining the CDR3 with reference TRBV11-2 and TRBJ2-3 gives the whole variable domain EAGVAQSPRYKIIEKRQSVAFWCNPISGHATLYWYQQILGQGPKLLIQFQNNGVVDDSQLPKDRFSAERLKGVDSTLKIQPAKLEDSAVYLCASSLNRLGTDTQYFGPGTRLTVL.

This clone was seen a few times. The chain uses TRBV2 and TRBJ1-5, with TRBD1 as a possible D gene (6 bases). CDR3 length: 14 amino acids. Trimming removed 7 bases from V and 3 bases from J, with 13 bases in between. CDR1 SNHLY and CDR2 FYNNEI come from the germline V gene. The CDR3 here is CASTPTGNNQPQHF. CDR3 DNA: TGTGCCAGCACCCCCACAGGGAACAATCAGCCCCAGCATTTT.

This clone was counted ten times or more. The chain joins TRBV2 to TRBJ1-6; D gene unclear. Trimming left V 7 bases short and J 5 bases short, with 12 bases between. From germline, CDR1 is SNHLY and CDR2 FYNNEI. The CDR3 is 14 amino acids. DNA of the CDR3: TGTGCCAGCACGAACCGCTTGGATAATTCACCCCTCCACTTT. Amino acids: CASTNRLDNSPLHF.

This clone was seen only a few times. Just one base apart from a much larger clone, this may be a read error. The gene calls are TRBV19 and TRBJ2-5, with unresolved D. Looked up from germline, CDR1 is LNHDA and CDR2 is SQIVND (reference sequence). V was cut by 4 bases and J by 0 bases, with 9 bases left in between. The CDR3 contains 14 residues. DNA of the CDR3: TGTGCCAGTAGTACGGGCGAGTACCAAGAGACCCAGTACTTC. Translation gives CASSTGEYQETQYF.

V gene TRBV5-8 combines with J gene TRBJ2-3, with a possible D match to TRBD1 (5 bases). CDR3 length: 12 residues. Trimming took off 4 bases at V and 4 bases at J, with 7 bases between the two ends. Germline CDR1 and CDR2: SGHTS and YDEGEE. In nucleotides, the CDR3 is TGTGCCAGCAGCATCAGGGCAGATACGCAGTATTTT. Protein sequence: CASSIRADTQYF.

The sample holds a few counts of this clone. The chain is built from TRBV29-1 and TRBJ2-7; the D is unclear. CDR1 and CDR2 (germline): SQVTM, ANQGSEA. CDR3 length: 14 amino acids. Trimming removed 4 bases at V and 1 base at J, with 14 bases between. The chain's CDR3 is CSVVVDSRSYEQYF. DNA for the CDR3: TGCAGCGTTGTGGTCGACTCCCGATCCTACGAGCAGTACTTC.

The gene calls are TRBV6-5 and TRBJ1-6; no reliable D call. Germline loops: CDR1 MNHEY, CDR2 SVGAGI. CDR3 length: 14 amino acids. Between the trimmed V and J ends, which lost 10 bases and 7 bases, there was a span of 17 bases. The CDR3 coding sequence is TGTGCCATCAGCGAGGACCCACGGAATTCACCCCTCCACTTT. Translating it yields CAISEDPRNSPLHF.

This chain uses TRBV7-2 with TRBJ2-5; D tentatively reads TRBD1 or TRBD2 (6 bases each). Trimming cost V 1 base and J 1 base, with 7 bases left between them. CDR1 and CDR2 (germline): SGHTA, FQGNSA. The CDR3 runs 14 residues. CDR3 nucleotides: TGTGCCAGCAGCTTAGAGGGGGGCCAAGAGACCCAGTACTTC. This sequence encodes CASSLEGGQETQYF.

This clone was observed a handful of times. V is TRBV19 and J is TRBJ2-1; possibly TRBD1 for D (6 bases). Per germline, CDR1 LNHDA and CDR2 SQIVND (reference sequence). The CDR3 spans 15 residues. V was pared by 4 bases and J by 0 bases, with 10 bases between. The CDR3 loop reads CASSKDRSSYNEQFF. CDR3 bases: TGTGCCAGTAGTAAAGACAGGAGCTCCTACAATGAGCAGTTCTTC.

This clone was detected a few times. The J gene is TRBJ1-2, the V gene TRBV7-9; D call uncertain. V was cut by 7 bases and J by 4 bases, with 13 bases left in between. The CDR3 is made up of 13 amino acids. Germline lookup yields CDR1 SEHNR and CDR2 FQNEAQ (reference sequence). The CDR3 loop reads CASTLEEAYGYTF. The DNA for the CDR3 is TGTGCCAGCACCCTCGAGGAGGCCTATGGCTACACCTTC.

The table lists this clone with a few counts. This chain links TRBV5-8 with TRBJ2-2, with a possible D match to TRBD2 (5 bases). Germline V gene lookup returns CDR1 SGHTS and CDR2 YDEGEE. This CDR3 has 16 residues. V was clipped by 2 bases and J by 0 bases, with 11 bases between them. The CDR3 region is CASSFTRGANTGELFF. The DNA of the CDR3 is TGTGCCAGCAGCTTTACCCGGGGTGCGAACACCGGGGAGCTGTTTTTT.

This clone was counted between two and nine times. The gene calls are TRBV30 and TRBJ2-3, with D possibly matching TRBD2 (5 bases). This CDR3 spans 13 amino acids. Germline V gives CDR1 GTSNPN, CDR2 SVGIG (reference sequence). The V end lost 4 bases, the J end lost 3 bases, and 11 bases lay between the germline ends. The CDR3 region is CAWTRPGTDTQYF. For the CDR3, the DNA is TGTGCCTGGACTAGACCGGGGACAGATACGCAGTATTTT.

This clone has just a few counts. CDR3 nucleotide sequence: TGTGCCAGCAGCTACCAGGGGGATGAGCAGTTCTTC. This encodes CASSYQGDEQFF. The chain couples TRBV11-2 to TRBJ2-1; 7 nucleotides match TRBD1. Germline loops: CDR1 SGHAT, CDR2 FQNNGV. With V trimmed by 4 bases and J by 8 bases, 2 bases remained unmatched. The CDR3 extends over 12 amino acids.

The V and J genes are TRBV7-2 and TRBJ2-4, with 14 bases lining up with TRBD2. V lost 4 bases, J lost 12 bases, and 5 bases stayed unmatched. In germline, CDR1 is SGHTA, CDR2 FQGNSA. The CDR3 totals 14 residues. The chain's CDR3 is CASSSGLAGGPQYF. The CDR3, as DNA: TGTGCCAGCAGCTCCGGACTAGCGGGGGGTCCTCAGTACTTC.